The following is a T cell receptor (beta chain) sequence with its context. This sample was included in a study of blood T cell repertoires in COVID-19. The V end lost 1 base, the J end lost 2 bases, and 10 bases lay between the germline ends. This CDR3 region has 15 residues. Germline CDR1 is SGHKS and CDR2 is YYEKEE (reference sequence). Generated by immunoSEQ multiplex PCR, the TCRdb table keeps only in-frame clones and is missing some. The sample contains around 300,000 clones, about 90% of which appear only once. The TCR comes from a woman aged 30 to 39 with COVID-19, enrolled during active disease. Sequencing used peripheral blood. This rearrangement joins TRBV5-5 to TRBJ1-5, with D perhaps matching TRBD1 (6 bases). This CDR3 is CASSLNWGRNQPQHF. CDR3 nucleotide sequence: TGTGCCAGCAGCTTGAATTGGGGGCGCAATCAGCCCCAGCATTTT.